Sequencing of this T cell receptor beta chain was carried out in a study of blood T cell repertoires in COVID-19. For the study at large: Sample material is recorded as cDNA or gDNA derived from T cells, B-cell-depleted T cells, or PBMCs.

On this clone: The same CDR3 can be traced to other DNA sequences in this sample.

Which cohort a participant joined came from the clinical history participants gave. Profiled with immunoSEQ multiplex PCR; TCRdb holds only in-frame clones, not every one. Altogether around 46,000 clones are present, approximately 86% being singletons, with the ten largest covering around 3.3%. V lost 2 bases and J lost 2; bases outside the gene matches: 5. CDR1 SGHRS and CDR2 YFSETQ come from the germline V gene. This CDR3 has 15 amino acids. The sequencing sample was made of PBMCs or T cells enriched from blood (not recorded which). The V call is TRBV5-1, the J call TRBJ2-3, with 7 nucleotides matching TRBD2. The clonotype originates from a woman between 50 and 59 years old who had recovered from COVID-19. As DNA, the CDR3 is TGCGCCAGCAGCTTCAGCGGGACTAACACAGATACGCAGTATTTT. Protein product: CASSFSGTNTDTQYF.